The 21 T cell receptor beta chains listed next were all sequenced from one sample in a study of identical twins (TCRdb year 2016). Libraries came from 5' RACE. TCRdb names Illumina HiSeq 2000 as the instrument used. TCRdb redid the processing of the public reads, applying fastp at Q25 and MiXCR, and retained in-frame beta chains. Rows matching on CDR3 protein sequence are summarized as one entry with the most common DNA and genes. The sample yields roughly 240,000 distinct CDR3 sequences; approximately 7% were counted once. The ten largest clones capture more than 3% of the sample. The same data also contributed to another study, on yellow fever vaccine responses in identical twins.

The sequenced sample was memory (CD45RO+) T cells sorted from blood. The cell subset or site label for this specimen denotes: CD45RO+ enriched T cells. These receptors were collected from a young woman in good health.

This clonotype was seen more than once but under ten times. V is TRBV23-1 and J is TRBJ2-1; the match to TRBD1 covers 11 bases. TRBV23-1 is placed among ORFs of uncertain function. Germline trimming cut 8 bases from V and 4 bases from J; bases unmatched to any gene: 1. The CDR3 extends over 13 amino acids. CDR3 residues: CASGTGGYNEQFF. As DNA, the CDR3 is TGCGCCAGCGGGACAGGGGGTTACAATGAGCAGTTCTTC.

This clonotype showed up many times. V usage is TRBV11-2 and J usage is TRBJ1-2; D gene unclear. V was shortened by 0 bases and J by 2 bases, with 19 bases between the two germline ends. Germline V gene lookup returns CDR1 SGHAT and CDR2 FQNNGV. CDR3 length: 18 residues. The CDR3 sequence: CASSLDWALRAENYGYTF. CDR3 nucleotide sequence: TGTGCCAGCAGCTTAGACTGGGCTTTGAGGGCGGAGAACTATGGCTACACCTTC.

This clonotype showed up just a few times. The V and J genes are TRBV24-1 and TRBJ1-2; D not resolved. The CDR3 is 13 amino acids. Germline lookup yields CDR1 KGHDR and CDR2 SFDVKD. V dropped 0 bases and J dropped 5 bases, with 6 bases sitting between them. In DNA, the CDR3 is TGTGCCACCAGTGATTTGTCGGGTTATGGCTACACCTTC. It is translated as CATSDLSGYGYTF.

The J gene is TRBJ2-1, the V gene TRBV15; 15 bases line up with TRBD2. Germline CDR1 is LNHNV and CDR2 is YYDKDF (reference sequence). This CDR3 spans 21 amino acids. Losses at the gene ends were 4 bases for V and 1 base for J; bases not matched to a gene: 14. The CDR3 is CATSTSPGTSGGIQSYNEQFF. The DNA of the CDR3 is TGTGCCACCAGCACCAGTCCCGGGACTAGCGGGGGGATTCAATCCTACAATGAGCAGTTCTTC.

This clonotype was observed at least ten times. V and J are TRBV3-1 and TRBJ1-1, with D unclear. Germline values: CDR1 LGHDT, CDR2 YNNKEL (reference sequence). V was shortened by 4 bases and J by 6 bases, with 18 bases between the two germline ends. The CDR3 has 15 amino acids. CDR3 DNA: TGTGCCAGCAGCCCCCGGGCCACCAAAGAGCCTGAAGCTTTCTTT. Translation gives CASSPRATKEPEAFF.

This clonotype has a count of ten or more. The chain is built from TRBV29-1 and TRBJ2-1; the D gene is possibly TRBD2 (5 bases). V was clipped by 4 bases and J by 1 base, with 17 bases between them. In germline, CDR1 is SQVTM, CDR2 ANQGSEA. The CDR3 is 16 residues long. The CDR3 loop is CSVAAVGGASYNEQFF. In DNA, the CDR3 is TGCAGCGTTGCAGCGGTTGGTGGCGCTTCCTACAATGAGCAGTTCTTC.

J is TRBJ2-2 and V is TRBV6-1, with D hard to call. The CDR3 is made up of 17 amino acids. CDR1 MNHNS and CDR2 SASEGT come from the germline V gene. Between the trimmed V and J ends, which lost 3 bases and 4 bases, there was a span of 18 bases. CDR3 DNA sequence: TGTGCCAGCAGTGACAGTATAGGCTTCAGTGGCACCGGGGAGCTGTTTTTT. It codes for CASSDSIGFSGTGELFF.

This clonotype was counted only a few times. This CDR3 is CASSVHSGGTGELFF. CDR3 bases: TGTGCCAGCAGTGTCCATTCGGGGGGAACCGGGGAGCTGTTTTTT. J is TRBJ2-2 and V is TRBV25-1, with 7 nucleotides matching TRBD2. CDR1 MGHDK and CDR2 SYGVNS come from the germline V gene. Germline trimming cut 4 bases from V and 5 bases from J; bases unmatched to any gene: 7. The length of the CDR3 is 15 residues.

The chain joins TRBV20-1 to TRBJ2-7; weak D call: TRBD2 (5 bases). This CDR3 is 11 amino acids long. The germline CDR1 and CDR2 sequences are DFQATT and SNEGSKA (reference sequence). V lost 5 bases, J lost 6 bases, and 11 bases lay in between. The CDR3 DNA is TGCAGTGCTGCCATTGGAGGCGAGCAGTACTTC. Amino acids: CSAAIGGEQYF.

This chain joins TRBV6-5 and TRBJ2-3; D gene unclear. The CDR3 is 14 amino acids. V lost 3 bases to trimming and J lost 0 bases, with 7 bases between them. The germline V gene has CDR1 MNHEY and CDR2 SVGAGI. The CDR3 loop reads CASSYRPSTDTQYF. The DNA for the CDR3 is TGTGCCAGCAGTTATCGTCCTAGCACAGATACGCAGTATTTT.

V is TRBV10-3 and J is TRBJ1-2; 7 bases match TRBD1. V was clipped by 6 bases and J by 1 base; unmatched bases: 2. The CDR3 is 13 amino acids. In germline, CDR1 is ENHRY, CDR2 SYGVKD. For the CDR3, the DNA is TGTGCCATCAGCTGGGACAGTAACTATGGCTACACCTTC. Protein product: CAISWDSNYGYTF.

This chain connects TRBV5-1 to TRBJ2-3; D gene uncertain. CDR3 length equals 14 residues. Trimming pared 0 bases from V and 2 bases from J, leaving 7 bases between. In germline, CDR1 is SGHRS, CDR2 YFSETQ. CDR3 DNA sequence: TGCGCCAGCAGCTTGGATGATTTCACAGATACGCAGTATTTT. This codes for CASSLDDFTDTQYF.

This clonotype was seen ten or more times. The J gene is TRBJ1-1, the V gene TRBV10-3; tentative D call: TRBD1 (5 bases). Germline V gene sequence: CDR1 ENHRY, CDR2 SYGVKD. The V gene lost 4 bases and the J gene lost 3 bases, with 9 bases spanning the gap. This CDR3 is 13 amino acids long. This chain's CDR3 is CAISAGLDTEAFF. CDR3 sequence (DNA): TGTGCCATCAGTGCAGGGTTAGACACTGAAGCTTTCTTT.

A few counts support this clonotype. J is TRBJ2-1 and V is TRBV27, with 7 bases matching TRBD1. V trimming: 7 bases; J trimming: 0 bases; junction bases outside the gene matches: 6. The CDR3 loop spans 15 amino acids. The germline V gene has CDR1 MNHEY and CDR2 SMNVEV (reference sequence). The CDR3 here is CASTPGGNSYNEQFF. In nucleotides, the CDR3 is TGTGCCAGCACCCCAGGGGGTAACTCCTACAATGAGCAGTTCTTC.

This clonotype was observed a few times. The DNA for the CDR3 is TGTGCCAGCAGCCTGCCGGGGACGAAAAACATTCAGTACTTC. It encodes CASSLPGTKNIQYF. The J gene is TRBJ2-4, the V gene TRBV11-2, with D perhaps being TRBD1 or TRBD2 (5 bases each). The CDR3 length is 14 residues. Germline V gene sequence: CDR1 SGHAT, CDR2 FQNNGV. The V and J ends lost 5 bases and 4 bases respectively, with 12 bases between them. Full variable domain (missing parts from reference TRBV11-2 and TRBJ2-4): EAGVAQSPRYKIIEKRQSVAFWCNPISGHATLYWYQQILGQGPKLLIQFQNNGVVDDSQLPKDRFSAERLKGVDSTLKIQPAKLEDSAVYLCASSLPGTKNIQYFGAGTRLSVL.

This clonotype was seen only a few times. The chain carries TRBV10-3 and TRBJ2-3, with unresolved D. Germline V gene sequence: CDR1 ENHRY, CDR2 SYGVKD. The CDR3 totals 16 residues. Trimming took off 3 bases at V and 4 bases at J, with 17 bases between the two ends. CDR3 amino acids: CAISDLGEVAADTQYF. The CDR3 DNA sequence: TGTGCCATCAGTGACCTCGGTGAGGTAGCTGCAGATACGCAGTATTTT.

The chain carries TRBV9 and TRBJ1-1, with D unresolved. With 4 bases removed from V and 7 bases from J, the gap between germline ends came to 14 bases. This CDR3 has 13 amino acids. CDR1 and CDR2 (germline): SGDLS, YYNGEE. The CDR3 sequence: CASSPMAGSEAFF. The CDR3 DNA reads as TGTGCCAGCAGCCCCATGGCGGGGAGTGAAGCTTTCTTT.

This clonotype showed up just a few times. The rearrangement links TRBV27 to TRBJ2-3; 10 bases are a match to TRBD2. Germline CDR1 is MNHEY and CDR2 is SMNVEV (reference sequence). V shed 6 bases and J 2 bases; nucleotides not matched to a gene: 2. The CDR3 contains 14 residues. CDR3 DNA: TGTGCCAGCAGGGGACTAGCGTTCACAGATACGCAGTATTTT. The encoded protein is CASRGLAFTDTQYF.

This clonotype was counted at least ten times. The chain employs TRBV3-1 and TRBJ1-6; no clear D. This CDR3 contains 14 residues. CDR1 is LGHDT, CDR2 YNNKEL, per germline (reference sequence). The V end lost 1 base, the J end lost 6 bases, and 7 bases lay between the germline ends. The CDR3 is CASSQGTINSPLHF. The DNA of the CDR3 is TGTGCCAGCAGCCAAGGGACGATTAATTCACCCCTCCACTTT.

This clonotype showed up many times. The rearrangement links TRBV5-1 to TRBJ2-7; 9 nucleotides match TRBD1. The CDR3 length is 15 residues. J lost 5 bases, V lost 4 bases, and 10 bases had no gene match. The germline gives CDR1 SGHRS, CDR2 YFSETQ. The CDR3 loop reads CASSKGQGSWDEQYF. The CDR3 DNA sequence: TGCGCCAGCAGCAAAGGACAGGGGAGTTGGGACGAGCAGTACTTC. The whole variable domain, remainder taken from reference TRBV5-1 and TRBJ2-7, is KAGVTQTPRYLIKTRGQQVTLSCSPISGHRSVSWYQQTPGQGLQFLFEYFSETQRNKGNFPGRFSGRQFSNSRSEMNVSTLELGDSALYLCASSKGQGSWDEQYFGPGTRLTVT.

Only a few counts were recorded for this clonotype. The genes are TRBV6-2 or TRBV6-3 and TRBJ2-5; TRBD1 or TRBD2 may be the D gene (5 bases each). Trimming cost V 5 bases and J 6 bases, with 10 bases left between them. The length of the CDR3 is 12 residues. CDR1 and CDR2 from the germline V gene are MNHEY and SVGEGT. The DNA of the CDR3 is TGTGCCAGCAGTATGGGGGTACAGACCCAGTACTTC. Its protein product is CASSMGVQTQYF.